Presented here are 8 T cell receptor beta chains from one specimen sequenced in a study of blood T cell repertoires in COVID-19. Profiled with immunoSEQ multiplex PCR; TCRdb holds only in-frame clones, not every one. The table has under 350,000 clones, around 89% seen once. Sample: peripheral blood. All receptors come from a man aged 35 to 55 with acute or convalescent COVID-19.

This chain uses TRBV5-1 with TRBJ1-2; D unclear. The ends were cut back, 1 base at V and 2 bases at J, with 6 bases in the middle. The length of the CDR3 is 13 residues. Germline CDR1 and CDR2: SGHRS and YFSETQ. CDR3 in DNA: TGCGCCAGCAGCTTGTACGGGAACTATGGCTACACCTTC. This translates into CASSLYGNYGYTF.

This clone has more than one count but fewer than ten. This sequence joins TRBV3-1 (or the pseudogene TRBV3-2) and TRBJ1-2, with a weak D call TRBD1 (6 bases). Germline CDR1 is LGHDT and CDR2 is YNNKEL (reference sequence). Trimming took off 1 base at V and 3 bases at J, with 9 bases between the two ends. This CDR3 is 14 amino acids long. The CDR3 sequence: CASSQADSYYGYTF. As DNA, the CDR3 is TGTGCCAGCAGCCAAGCGGACAGTTACTATGGCTACACCTTC.

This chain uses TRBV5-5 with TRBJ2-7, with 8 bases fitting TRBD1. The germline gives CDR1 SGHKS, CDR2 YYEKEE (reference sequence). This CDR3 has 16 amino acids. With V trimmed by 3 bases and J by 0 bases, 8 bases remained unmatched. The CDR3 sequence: CASSSSRTGHSYEQYF. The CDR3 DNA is TGTGCCAGCAGCTCCTCCCGGACAGGGCACTCCTACGAGCAGTACTTC.

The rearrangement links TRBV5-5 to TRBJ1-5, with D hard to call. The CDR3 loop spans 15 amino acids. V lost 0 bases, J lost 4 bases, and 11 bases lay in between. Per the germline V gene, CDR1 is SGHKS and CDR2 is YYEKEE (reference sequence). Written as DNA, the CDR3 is TGTGCCAGCAGCTTGGTACCGGGTGGGAATCAGCCCCAGCATTTT. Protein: CASSLVPGGNQPQHF. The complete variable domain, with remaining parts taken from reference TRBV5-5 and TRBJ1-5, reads DAGVTQSPTHLIKTRGQQVTLRCSPISGHKSVSWYQQVLGQGPQFIFQYYEKEERGRGNFPDRFSARQFPNYSSELNVNALLLGDSALYLCASSLVPGGNQPQHFGDGTRLSIL.

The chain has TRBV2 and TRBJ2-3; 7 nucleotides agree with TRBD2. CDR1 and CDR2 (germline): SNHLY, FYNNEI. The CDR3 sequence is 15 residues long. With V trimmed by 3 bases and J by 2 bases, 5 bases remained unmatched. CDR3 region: CASSDPLAVTDTQYF. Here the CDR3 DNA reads TGTGCCAGCAGTGACCCCCTAGCGGTCACAGATACGCAGTATTTT. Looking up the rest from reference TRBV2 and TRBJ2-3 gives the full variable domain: EPEVTQTPSHQVTQMGQEVILRCVPISNHLYFYWYRQILGQKVEFLVSFYNNEISEKSEIFDDQFSVERPDGSNFTLKIRSTKLEDSAMYFCASSDPLAVTDTQYFGPGTRLTVL.

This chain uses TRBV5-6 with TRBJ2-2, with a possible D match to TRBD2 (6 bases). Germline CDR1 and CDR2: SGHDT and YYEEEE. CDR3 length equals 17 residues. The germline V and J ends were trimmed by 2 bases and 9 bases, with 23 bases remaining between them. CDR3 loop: CASSFTGAPTGSRELFF. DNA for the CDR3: TGTGCCAGCAGCTTTACAGGTGCCCCCACCGGGAGTAGGGAGCTGTTTTTT.

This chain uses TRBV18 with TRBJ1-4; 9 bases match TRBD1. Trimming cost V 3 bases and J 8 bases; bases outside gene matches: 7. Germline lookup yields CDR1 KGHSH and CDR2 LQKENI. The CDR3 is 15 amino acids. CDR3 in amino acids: CASSPLSGTGEKLFF. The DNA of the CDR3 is TGTGCCAGCTCACCCTTATCCGGGACAGGGGAAAAACTGTTTTTT.

CDR3 sequence reads: CASSPQGNSGANVLTF. Here the CDR3 DNA reads TGTGCCAGCAGTCCACAGGGGAACTCTGGGGCCAACGTCCTGACTTTC. V gene TRBV5-4 combines with J gene TRBJ2-6, with 7 bases that match TRBD1. The CDR3 loop spans 16 amino acids. The trim removed 5 bases at V and 0 bases at J, leaving 5 bases unmatched. CDR1 is SGHNT and CDR2 is YYREEE in the germline V gene (reference sequence).